The 11 T cell receptor beta chains below all came from one sample that was sequenced in a study of identical twins (dated by TCRdb to about 2016). Library preparation employed 5' RACE. TCRdb shows the sequencer as Illumina HiSeq 2000. The public reads were reprocessed in TCRdb via fastp at Q25 and MiXCR, keeping in-frame beta chains. For every CDR3 protein sequence, its rows merge into one entry that carries the most common genes and DNA. For this sample there are some 600,000 distinct CDR3 sequences; about 7.1% appear just once. 1.5% to 2% of the sample comes from the top ten. These data were likewise used in another study, on yellow fever vaccine responses in identical twins.

The sequenced sample was PBMCs. These receptors were collected from a woman between 18 and 30 years old in good health.

The chain couples TRBV20-1 to TRBJ2-7; TRBD2 is a possible D gene (5 bases). Trimming left V 0 bases short and J 2 bases short, with 11 bases between. Looked up from germline, CDR1 is DFQATT and CDR2 is SNEGSKA (reference sequence). The CDR3 is 14 amino acids. Here the CDR3 DNA reads TGCAGTGCTAGAGACGCTAGCTCGACCTACGAGCAGTACTTC. This encodes CSARDASSTYEQYF.

The sample holds many counts of this clonotype. V gene TRBV4-2 combines with J gene TRBJ2-5; TRBD2 is a possible D gene (5 bases). Germline lookup yields CDR1 LGHNA and CDR2 YNFKEQ. This CDR3 region has 18 residues. The germline V and J ends were trimmed by 2 bases and 2 bases, with 21 bases remaining between them. In DNA form, the CDR3 reads TGTGCCAGCAGCCAAACGGTCGCGGTAAGGCGGGTGCAAGAGACCCAGTACTTC. Translating it yields CASSQTVAVRRVQETQYF.

This clonotype has ten or more counts. J is TRBJ2-1 and V is TRBV20-1; either TRBD1 or TRBD2 may fit D (5 bases each). V shed 3 bases and J shed 4 bases, with 16 bases lying between them. The CDR3 contains 15 residues. Germline V gene data show CDR1 as DFQATT and CDR2 as SNEGSKA (reference sequence). The CDR3 region has the DNA TGCAGTGCTAGCGGGGCCGCACCTTTATACAATGAGCAGTTCTTC. It specifies CSASGAAPLYNEQFF.

This clonotype was seen repeatedly, ten times or more. The V call is TRBV28, the J call TRBJ2-2, with D possibly being TRBD2 (5 bases). The germline gives CDR1 MDHEN, CDR2 SYDVKM. The CDR3 is 15 residues long. V was cut by 3 bases and J by 4 bases, with 12 bases left in between. CDR3 nucleotide sequence: TGTGCCAGCAGTTTCCCGCTAGCAGCCACCGGGGAGCTGTTTTTT. It specifies CASSFPLAATGELFF.

V gene TRBV7-8 combines with J gene TRBJ2-1; 8 nucleotides line up with TRBD2. The CDR3 sequence is 16 residues long. The J segment lost 9 bases and the V segment lost 0 bases, leaving 10 bases of the junction unmatched. Germline CDR1 SGHVS, CDR2 FQNEAQ. DNA for the CDR3: TGTGCCAGCAGCTTAGCGATCGGGGGGGAAGGGGGTGAGCAGTTCTTC. Translated: CASSLAIGGEGGEQFF.

This clonotype occurred a few times. V usage is TRBV5-6 and J usage is TRBJ2-3, with 7 bases fitting TRBD1. Per germline, CDR1 SGHDT and CDR2 YYEEEE. V lost 3 bases to trimming and J lost 3 bases; unmatched junction nucleotides: 10. The CDR3 consists of 16 residues. Written as DNA, the CDR3 is TGTGCCAGCAGCTCTGACAGGGAGTTTCTTACAGATACGCAGTATTTT. Its translation: CASSSDREFLTDTQYF.

Ten or more counts support this clonotype. The rearrangement joins TRBV20-1 to TRBJ2-2; 8 bases fit TRBD1. This CDR3 comprises 14 residues. Germline trimming cut 6 bases from V and 1 base from J; bases unmatched to any gene: 4. CDR1 DFQATT and CDR2 SNEGSKA come from the germline V gene (reference sequence). CDR3 coding DNA: TGCAGTGCCCCCGGGACAGGGAACACCGGGGAGCTGTTTTTT. Translated, it gives CSAPGTGNTGELFF.

This clonotype appeared a few times. V usage is TRBV2 and J usage is TRBJ2-5; 10 bases are a match to TRBD2. The germline V gene encodes CDR1 SNHLY and CDR2 FYNNEI. With V trimmed by 6 bases and J by 5 bases, 9 bases remained unmatched. This CDR3 is 15 amino acids long. CDR3 residues: CASSRLAGVVETQYF. In nucleotides, the CDR3 is TGTGCCAGCAGCCGTCTAGCGGGAGTGGTGGAGACCCAGTACTTC. Filled out from reference TRBV2 and TRBJ2-5, the complete variable domain reads EPEVTQTPSHQVTQMGQEVILRCVPISNHLYFYWYRQILGQKVEFLVSFYNNEISEKSEIFDDQFSVERPDGSNFTLKIRSTKLEDSAMYFCASSRLAGVVETQYFGPGTRLLVL.

This clonotype came up a few times. CDR3 protein: CASSPAGRGGLGDTQYF. The CDR3 DNA reads as TGTGCCAGCAGCCCTGCTGGGCGGGGGGGCCTCGGAGATACGCAGTATTTT. The V and J genes are TRBV14 and TRBJ2-3, with TRBD2 matching over 9 bases. The CDR3 is 17 residues long. In germline, CDR1 is SGHDN, CDR2 FVKESK. V lost 4 bases to trimming and J lost 5 bases; unmatched junction nucleotides: 13.

The genes are TRBV6-1 and TRBJ2-7, with D possibly matching TRBD2 (6 bases). This CDR3 is built from 13 residues. Germline V lookup: CDR1 MNHNS, CDR2 SASEGT. Trimming removed 6 bases at V and 4 bases at J, with 13 bases between. The CDR3 loop is CASRSGVSYEQYV. The CDR3 bases are TGTGCCAGCAGATCGGGGGTGTCTTACGAGCAGTACGTC.

This clonotype was seen at least ten times. The rearrangement joins TRBV5-5 to TRBJ1-6, with D tentatively TRBD1 (6 bases). The CDR3 is made up of 15 amino acids. Germline CDR1 SGHKS, CDR2 YYEKEE (reference sequence). The ends were cut back, 5 bases at V and 5 bases at J, with 14 bases in the middle. The CDR3 protein is CASRVTGTDNSPLHF. The CDR3 nucleotides are TGTGCCAGCAGGGTCACAGGGACCGATAATTCACCCCTCCACTTT.